This passage covers 31 T cell receptor beta chains from one sample sequenced in a study of T cells in Graves' hyperthyroidism and ophthalmopathy. RNA transcripts served as the template for amplifying TCR beta CDR3 regions. With the HTBI primer set, the TCR CDR3 went through a first round of RT-PCR. TCRdb re-analysed the multiplex PCR reads in MiXCR, keeping a single row per CDR3 protein. The table includes approximately 400,000 distinct CDR3 sequences, about 18% detected once. Specimen: blood. These receptors came from a young man with Graves' ophthalmopathy.

This clonotype was detected ten times or more. The chain carries TRBV20-1 and TRBJ1-2; tentatively, D is TRBD1 (5 bases). Trimming removed 6 bases at V and 0 bases at J, with 17 bases between. Germline V gene data show CDR1 as DFQATT and CDR2 as SNEGSKA (reference sequence). The CDR3 spans 15 residues. DNA of the CDR3: TGCAGTGCCGAAACCGGGGCGGAGGCTAACTATGGCTACACCTTC. The encoded protein is CSAETGAEANYGYTF.

This clonotype was recorded at least ten times. The junction does not match germline at one end; this may be a read error. This chain joins TRBV6-1 and TRBJ1-2; a possible D gene is TRBD1 (5 bases). This CDR3 comprises 13 residues. Germline V gives CDR1 MNHNS, CDR2 SASEGT. DNA for the CDR3: TGCGCCAGCAGCTTGGGGACCGGCGGGGGCTACACCTTC. Translated: CASSLGTGGGYTF.

Points on this clonotype: The germline gene is not matched at one end of the junction; a read error may be the cause. The V and J genes are TRBV7-7 and TRBJ2-5; D not resolved. CDR3 length: 15 residues. In germline, CDR1 is SSHAT, CDR2 FNYEAQ (reference sequence). In DNA, the CDR3 is TGTGCTAGCAGCCCTCCCCGAGTACTCCGGGAGACCCAGTACTTC. Protein: CASSPPRVLRETQYF.

This clonotype has a count of ten or more. The rearrangement joins TRBV9 to TRBJ1-2; D is perhaps TRBD1 (5 bases). The CDR3 totals 14 residues. V was trimmed by 3 bases and J by 4 bases, leaving 13 bases between them. Per the germline V gene, CDR1 is SGDLS and CDR2 is YYNGEE. CDR3 residues: CASSGRDAFYGYTF. The CDR3 DNA reads as TGTGCCAGCAGCGGGCGGGACGCCTTCTATGGCTACACCTTC.

This clonotype was detected ten times or more. The rearrangement joins TRBV5-1 to TRBJ2-7, with TRBD1 as a possible D gene (6 bases). Germline-derived CDR1 and CDR2 are SGHRS and YFSETQ. This CDR3 has 16 residues. The V gene lost 3 bases and the J gene lost 0 bases, with 16 bases spanning the gap. The CDR3 DNA follows: TGCGCCAGCAGCTGGGGACACCCCCTTAGCTCCTACGAGCAGTACTTC. Translated: CASSWGHPLSSYEQYF.

This clonotype was found a few times. V and J are TRBV15 and TRBJ1-4; D unclear. CDR1 is LNHNV and CDR2 is YYDKDF in the germline V gene (reference sequence). V was pared by 1 base and J by 4 bases, with 10 bases between. The CDR3 contains 15 residues. The chain's CDR3 is CATSRGRTGNEKLFF. CDR3 in DNA: TGTGCCACCAGCAGAGGACGGACGGGTAATGAAAAACTGTTTTTT.

This clonotype was counted ten times or more. The chain uses TRBV10-3 and TRBJ1-2, with D maybe TRBD1 (6 bases). Trimming removed 6 bases at V and 6 bases at J, with 14 bases between. Germline-derived CDR1 and CDR2 are ENHRY and SYGVKD. The CDR3 contains 13 residues. The CDR3 sequence is CAIRRNRDDGYTF. The CDR3 nucleotides read TGTGCCATCAGAAGAAACAGGGATGATGGCTACACCTTC.

In the case of this clonotype: A much larger clone differs by one base, so this may be a read error. This chain links TRBV15 with TRBJ1-2; D is perhaps TRBD1 (5 bases). The CDR3 runs to 14 residues. In germline, CDR1 is LNHNV, CDR2 YYDKDF (reference sequence). V was cut by 8 bases and J by 8 bases, with 21 bases left in between. The CDR3 sequence is CATGRNQGVGGYTF. The CDR3 bases are TGTGCCACCGGCCGAAACCAGGGAGTAGGGGGCTACACCTTC.

The chain couples TRBV20-1 to TRBJ2-1; 12 bases match TRBD2. The J call may be incorrect, as the DNA end agrees better with TRBJ2-7. This CDR3 comprises 19 residues. Germline CDR1 DFQATT, CDR2 SNEGSKA (reference sequence). This CDR3 reads CSARLRLAGAASSYNEQYF. CDR3 nucleotide sequence: TGCAGTGCTAGATTAAGACTAGCGGGGGCCGCAAGCTCCTACAATGAGCAGTACTTC.

This clonotype was seen repeatedly, ten times or more. This sequence joins TRBV2 and TRBJ1-5, with 7 positions matching TRBD1. V lost 0 bases, J lost 2 bases, and 4 bases stayed unmatched. This CDR3 is built from 16 residues. The germline V gene encodes CDR1 SNHLY and CDR2 FYNNEI. The CDR3 here is CASSEAPTGGNQPQHF. CDR3 DNA: TGTGCCAGCAGTGAAGCGCCCACAGGGGGCAATCAGCCCCAGCATTTT.

This clonotype was observed a handful of times. The chain employs TRBV2 and TRBJ2-5; perhaps TRBD1 as D (6 bases). Germline V gene sequence: CDR1 SNHLY, CDR2 FYNNEI. The CDR3 loop spans 14 amino acids. Trimming removed 6 bases at V and 1 base at J, with 12 bases between. CDR3 region: CASRDDRSQETQYF. The CDR3 nucleotides are TGTGCCAGCAGGGATGACAGGAGCCAAGAGACCCAGTACTTC.

Many counts were recorded for this clonotype. The chain couples TRBV2 to TRBJ1-2; no clear D gene. CDR1 is SNHLY and CDR2 is FYNNEI in the germline V gene. The CDR3 has 12 amino acids. Trimming stripped 2 bases from V and 4 bases from J, with 5 bases between. For the CDR3, the DNA is TGTGCCAGCAGTGAACGCCCCTATGGCTACACCTTC. Translated: CASSERPYGYTF.

Only a few counts were recorded for this clonotype. The rearrangement joins TRBV14 to TRBJ1-1; D gene unclear. V dropped 5 bases and J dropped 0 bases, with 16 bases sitting between them. The length of the CDR3 is 16 residues. Germline V gives CDR1 SGHDN, CDR2 FVKESK. This CDR3 reads CASSTPHQTMNTEAFF. CDR3 DNA: TGTGCCAGCAGCACCCCCCACCAGACCATGAACACTGAAGCTTTCTTT.

This clonotype was counted many times. V gene TRBV5-1 combines with J gene TRBJ2-3, with a weak D call TRBD2 (6 bases). CDR1 and CDR2 (germline): SGHRS, YFSETQ. The CDR3 runs 16 residues. V lost 4 bases, J lost 6 bases, and 21 bases lay in between. This CDR3 reads CASSLDLSGPGDTQYF. The CDR3 DNA sequence: TGCGCCAGCAGCCTTGACCTTAGCGGCCCTGGGGATACGCAGTATTTT.

The chain carries TRBV19 and TRBJ2-1; TRBD1 matches 9 bases. Per the germline V gene, CDR1 is LNHDA and CDR2 is SQIVND (reference sequence). Trimming cost V 3 bases and J 3 bases; bases outside gene matches: 3. This CDR3 contains 15 residues. The CDR3 region is CASSITGGGYNEQFF. The CDR3 DNA is TGTGCCAGTAGTATTACAGGGGGCGGCTACAATGAGCAGTTCTTC.

Ten or more counts support this clonotype. V gene TRBV5-1 combines with J gene TRBJ2-7; TRBD1 might be the D (5 bases). This CDR3 spans 13 amino acids. Trimming removed 4 bases from V and 5 bases from J, with 13 bases in between. Germline CDR1 reads SGHRS; CDR2 reads YFSETQ. The DNA for the CDR3 is TGCGCCAGCAGCCCACCACCAGGGCACGAGCAGTACTTC. This codes for CASSPPPGHEQYF.

This clonotype was recorded at least ten times. V and J are TRBV3-1 and TRBJ1-1; unclear D gene. Germline V gene lookup returns CDR1 LGHDT and CDR2 YNNKEL (reference sequence). The CDR3 runs 13 residues. The V end was cut by 4 bases, the J end by 4 bases, with 10 bases between. The CDR3 spells CASSPLAGTEAFF. CDR3 nucleotide sequence: TGTGCCAGCAGCCCTTTGGCGGGCACTGAAGCTTTCTTT.

V gene TRBV19 combines with J gene TRBJ2-7; D possibly corresponds to TRBD1 (6 bases). V lost 3 bases and J lost 2, with 14 bases in between. The CDR3 is 15 residues long. Germline CDR1 and CDR2: LNHDA and SQIVND (reference sequence). The CDR3 reads CASSIGAGAAYEQYF. For the CDR3, the DNA is TGTGCCAGTAGTATTGGGGCAGGGGCAGCCTACGAGCAGTACTTC. The whole variable domain, filled in from reference TRBV19 and TRBJ2-7, reads DGGITQSPKYLFRKEGQNVTLSCEQNLNHDAMYWYRQDPGQGLRLIYYSQIVNDFQKGDIAEGYSVSREKKESFPLTVTSAQKNPTAFYLCASSIGAGAAYEQYFGPGTRLTVT.

The V gene is TRBV4-1, the J gene TRBJ2-7; D might be TRBD1 (5 bases). The V end lost 4 bases, the J end lost 0 bases, and 16 bases lay between the germline ends. Germline values: CDR1 MGHRA, CDR2 YSYEKL. This CDR3 contains 16 residues. DNA of the CDR3: TGCGCCAGCAGCCGGCGCTCAGACAGCATCTCCTACGAGCAGTACTTC. Its translation is CASSRRSDSISYEQYF.

This chain links TRBV10-1 with TRBJ2-5; 15 nucleotides line up with TRBD2. This CDR3 has 17 amino acids. J was trimmed by 1 base and V by 6 bases; bases with no gene match: 6. Germline loops: CDR1 WNHNN, CDR2 SYGVQD (reference sequence). The CDR3 reads CASSPGLAGGGQETQYF. CDR3 nucleotide sequence: TGCGCCAGCAGCCCGGGACTAGCGGGGGGAGGCCAAGAGACCCAGTACTTC.

This clonotype was counted many times. The chain employs TRBV2 and TRBJ1-4, with TRBD1 as a possible D gene (5 bases). The germline CDR1 and CDR2 sequences are SNHLY and FYNNEI. The CDR3 totals 13 residues. Trimming stripped 6 bases from V and 2 bases from J, with 7 bases between. CDR3 coding DNA: TGTGCCAGCAGGGGGGGGACTAATGAAAAACTGTTTTTT. Its protein is CASRGGTNEKLFF.

This clonotype turned up a few times. This sequence joins TRBV19 and TRBJ1-5; possibly TRBD1 for D (5 bases). With 6 bases removed from V and 1 base from J, the gap between germline ends came to 13 bases. This CDR3 contains 15 residues. Germline assignment: CDR1 LNHDA and CDR2 SQIVND (reference sequence). The CDR3 DNA reads as TGTGCCAGTAGCTGGGGCGGCTTGAGCAATCAGCCCCAGCATTTT. Protein product: CASSWGGLSNQPQHF.

This clonotype has a count of ten or more. This chain connects TRBV5-1 to TRBJ1-5, with D unresolved. The CDR3 extends over 13 amino acids. V lost 0 bases and J lost 4, with 5 bases in between. Germline CDR1 is SGHRS and CDR2 is YFSETQ. The CDR3 is CASSLDDNQPQHF. The CDR3 DNA reads TGCGCCAGCAGCTTGGACGATAATCAGCCCCAGCATTTT.

This clonotype was seen a few times. For the CDR3, the DNA is TGTGCCAGCTCTTTTGAGGCCGCCCCCGCCTTCGAGCAGTACTTC. It is translated as CASSFEAAPAFEQYF. The chain has TRBV18 and TRBJ2-7; D call uncertain. Germline CDR1 KGHSH, CDR2 LQKENI. There are 15 residues in the CDR3. V lost 6 bases, J lost 6 bases, and 21 bases lay in between.

This clonotype has a handful of counts. V is TRBV5-6 and J is TRBJ2-7; the D call may be TRBD1 or TRBD2 (5 bases each). V was clipped by 3 bases and J by 4 bases, with 17 bases between them. This CDR3 is 15 amino acids long. Germline assignment: CDR1 SGHDT and CDR2 YYEEEE. CDR3 nucleotide sequence: TGTGCCAGCAGCTATGACCTTGGGGGTTCATACGAGCAGTACTTC. Amino acid sequence: CASSYDLGGSYEQYF.

V is TRBV6-5 and J is TRBJ1-1; the D is unclear. Germline V gene sequence: CDR1 MNHEY, CDR2 SVGAGI. The ends were cut back, 4 bases at V and 2 bases at J, with 17 bases in the middle. The CDR3 has 16 residues. CDR3: CASSLYPGVKNTEAFF. CDR3 DNA: TGTGCCAGCAGTTTATACCCCGGTGTGAAAAACACTGAAGCTTTCTTT.

In this sample, this clonotype turned up many times. V and J are TRBV7-2 and TRBJ2-1; D is perhaps TRBD1 (5 bases). The CDR3 contains 16 residues. V lost 2 bases and J 8 bases, leaving 19 bases between the germline ends. Germline loops: CDR1 SGHTA, CDR2 FQGNSA. The CDR3 sequence is CASSLNPLRRADEQFF. The CDR3 DNA sequence: TGTGCCAGCAGCTTAAACCCACTCCGCAGGGCGGATGAGCAGTTCTTC. Together with reference TRBV7-2 and TRBJ2-1, the CDR3 gives the full variable domain: GAGVSQSPSNKVTEKGKDVELRCDPISGHTALYWYRQSLGQGLEFLIYFQGNSAPDKSGLPSDRFSAERTGGSVSTLTIQRTQQEDSAVYLCASSLNPLRRADEQFFGPGTRLTVL.

The V call is TRBV7-2, the J call TRBJ2-1; tentative D call: TRBD1 (6 bases). V was trimmed by 5 bases and J by 9 bases, leaving 11 bases between them. In germline, CDR1 is SGHTA, CDR2 FQGNSA. The CDR3 runs to 12 residues. The CDR3 bases are TGTGCCAGCAGCCCTACAGGGCCTGAGCAGTTCTTC. Amino acids: CASSPTGPEQFF.

This clonotype was detected a few times. The V gene is TRBV5-1, the J gene TRBJ1-6, with 7 bases lining up with TRBD1. Losses at the gene ends were 3 bases for V and 7 bases for J; bases not matched to a gene: 10. From germline, CDR1 is SGHRS and CDR2 YFSETQ. This CDR3 region has 16 residues. CDR3 loop: CASSSTGTASNSPLHF. The CDR3 DNA follows: TGCGCCAGCAGCTCCACCGGGACAGCCTCCAATTCACCCCTCCACTTT.

The V and J genes are TRBV20-1 and TRBJ1-2; 10 bases match TRBD1. With 5 bases clipped from V and 3 bases from J, the junction kept 6 bases outside the gene matches. This CDR3 spans 14 amino acids. Per germline, CDR1 DFQATT and CDR2 SNEGSKA (reference sequence). The CDR3 DNA reads as TGCAGTGCTGTTCCGGGGACAGGGGACTATGGCTACACCTTC. Protein sequence: CSAVPGTGDYGYTF.

The genes are TRBV14 and TRBJ1-2; 10 bases agree with TRBD1. V lost 4 bases to trimming and J lost 9 bases; unmatched junction nucleotides: 5. The CDR3 sequence is 13 residues long. CDR1 and CDR2 from the germline V gene are SGHDN and FVKESK. In DNA form, the CDR3 reads TGTGCCAGCAGCCGGGGACAGGGGCTGAGCTACACCTTC. This codes for CASSRGQGLSYTF. Together with reference TRBV14 and TRBJ1-2, the CDR3 gives the full variable domain: EAGVTQFPSHSVIEKGQTVTLRCDPISGHDNLYWYRRVMGKEIKFLLHFVKESKQDESGMPNNRFLAERTGGTYSTLKVQPAELEDSGVYFCASSRGQGLSYTFGSGTRLTVV.